These 26 T cell receptor beta chains share one sample of origin, sequenced in a study of blood T cell repertoires in COVID-19. Method: immunoSEQ multiplex PCR; TCRdb's copy keeps in-frame clones and lacks some. The sample includes about 130,000 clones, 80% to 85% seen only once; the top ten take 8.4%. The specimen sequenced was peripheral blood. The receptor set was obtained from a woman aged 55-75 years with active or convalescent COVID-19.

The CDR3 spells CASSLEEQNYGYTF. CDR3 nucleotides: TGTGCCAGCAGCTTAGAGGAACAGAACTATGGCTACACCTTC. This chain joins TRBV7-2 and TRBJ1-2; D gene ambiguous. The ends were cut back, 1 base at V and 2 bases at J, with 8 bases in the middle. Germline assignment: CDR1 SGHTA and CDR2 FQGNSA. This CDR3 contains 14 residues. Together with reference TRBV7-2 and TRBJ1-2, the CDR3 gives the full variable domain: GAGVSQSPSNKVTEKGKDVELRCDPISGHTALYWYRQSLGQGLEFLIYFQGNSAPDKSGLPSDRFSAERTGGSVSTLTIQRTQQEDSAVYLCASSLEEQNYGYTFGSGTRLTVV.

The rearrangement links TRBV7-7 to TRBJ2-5, with a possible D match to TRBD2 (6 bases). V was clipped by 5 bases and J by 5 bases, with 18 bases between them. The CDR3 contains 15 residues. Germline V CDR1 and CDR2: SSHAT, FNYEAQ (reference sequence). CDR3 nucleotides: TGTGCCAGCAGCCCATTCCGGGACTCTGGGGAGACCCAGTACTTC. Amino acid sequence: CASSPFRDSGETQYF.

This chain joins TRBV19 and TRBJ2-2, with TRBD2 as a possible D gene (5 bases). This CDR3 is built from 13 residues. V lost 1 base to trimming and J lost 7 bases, with 7 bases between them. In germline, CDR1 is LNHDA, CDR2 SQIVND (reference sequence). The CDR3 bases are TGTGCCAGTAGTATAGTGGCGGGCGGGGAGCTGTTTTTT. Residues: CASSIVAGGELFF.

This rearrangement joins TRBV7-9 to TRBJ2-2; D unresolved. The CDR3 runs 12 residues. V was shortened by 5 bases and J by 5 bases, with 6 bases between the two germline ends. Germline CDR1 SEHNR, CDR2 FQNEAQ (reference sequence). The CDR3 here is CASSRETGELFF. In nucleotides, the CDR3 is TGTGCCAGCAGCCGCGAGACCGGGGAGCTGTTTTTT.

CDR3 loop: CASSSQGNTNEKLFF. The CDR3 DNA reads TGTGCCAGCAGTTCCCAGGGAAATACTAATGAAAAACTGTTTTTT. The gene calls are TRBV27 and TRBJ1-4; D is possibly TRBD1 (5 bases). The germline V and J ends were trimmed by 4 bases and 2 bases, with 11 bases remaining between them. The CDR3 is 15 amino acids. From germline, CDR1 is MNHEY and CDR2 SMNVEV (reference sequence).

This clone has more than one count but fewer than ten. This chain uses TRBV18 with TRBJ2-1, with TRBD2 matching 8 bases. CDR1 KGHSH and CDR2 LQKENI come from the germline V gene. The trim removed 4 bases at V and 10 bases at J, leaving 3 bases unmatched. This CDR3 comprises 12 residues. The CDR3 is CASSLRLAEQFF. The CDR3, as DNA: TGTGCCAGCTCACTTAGACTAGCGGAGCAGTTCTTC.

V usage is TRBV6-1 and J usage is TRBJ2-7, with TRBD1 as a possible D gene (6 bases). Germline CDR1 is MNHNS and CDR2 is SASEGT. Trimming took 3 bases from V and 5 from J, leaving 11 bases between them. The CDR3 is 13 residues long. CDR3 coding DNA: TGTGCCAGCAGTGACGAACAGGGTGACGAGCAGTACTTC. Its protein is CASSDEQGDEQYF.

This chain connects TRBV7-2 to TRBJ1-3; TRBD1 aligns across 7 bases. Trimming cost V 3 bases and J 0 bases; bases outside gene matches: 5. There are 16 residues in the CDR3. Germline assignment: CDR1 SGHTA and CDR2 FQGNSA. The CDR3: CASSFQGVTSGNTIYF. CDR3 nucleotides: TGTGCCAGCAGCTTCCAGGGGGTTACCTCTGGAAACACCATATATTTT.

This clone was seen a handful of times. This chain joins TRBV14 and TRBJ1-2, with D perhaps matching TRBD1 (5 bases). The germline V gene encodes CDR1 SGHDN and CDR2 FVKESK. Trimming took off 0 bases at V and 4 bases at J, with 15 bases between the two ends. The CDR3 covers 16 residues. For the CDR3, the DNA is TGTGCCAGCAGCCAAGATCACGCAGGGCTAGGCTATGGCTACACCTTC. Amino acids: CASSQDHAGLGYGYTF.

V is TRBV9 and J is TRBJ1-4; 9 bases fit TRBD1. This CDR3 has 13 amino acids. Germline-derived CDR1 and CDR2 are SGDLS and YYNGEE. V lost 3 bases, J lost 11 bases, and 5 bases stayed unmatched. The chain's CDR3 is CASSDGTGKKLFF. CDR3 nucleotides: TGTGCCAGCAGCGACGGGACAGGGAAGAAACTGTTTTTT.

The sample holds a few counts of this clone. CDR3 residues: CASSPQTGPDEQYF. Written as DNA, the CDR3 is TGTGCCAGCAGCCCTCAGACAGGGCCCGACGAGCAGTACTTC. The V call is TRBV7-8, the J call TRBJ2-7; 7 nucleotides match TRBD1. Trimming removed 5 bases from V and 5 bases from J; junction bases left unmatched: 9. The CDR3 is 14 residues long. Germline assignment: CDR1 SGHVS and CDR2 FQNEAQ. Using reference TRBV7-8 and TRBJ2-7 for the parts outside the CDR3, the full variable domain is GAGVSQSPRYKVAKRGQDVALRCDPISGHVSLFWYQQALGQGPEFLTYFQNEAQLDKSGLPSDRFFAERPEGSVSTLKIQRTQQEDSAVYLCASSPQTGPDEQYFGPGTRLTVT.

The chain employs TRBV2 and TRBJ1-2; no firm D call. Trimming shortened V by 4 bases and J by 8 bases, and 8 bases separated the two germline ends. The CDR3 contains 11 residues. The germline V gene encodes CDR1 SNHLY and CDR2 FYNNEI. As DNA, the CDR3 is TGTGCCAGCAGTGCGGGAGGGGGCTACACCTTC. This sequence encodes CASSAGGGYTF.

This clone has only one observation. V is TRBV12-5 and J is TRBJ2-1, with unresolved D. The CDR3 has 14 residues. Trimming removed 1 base at V and 5 bases at J, with 9 bases between. Germline lookup yields CDR1 LGHNT and CDR2 FRNRAP. The CDR3, as DNA: TGTGCTAGTGGTTTGGGGGCTGAGAACAATGAGCAGTTCTTC. It specifies CASGLGAENNEQFF. The complete variable domain, with remaining parts taken from reference TRBV12-5 and TRBJ2-1, reads DARVTQTPRHKVTEMGQEVTMRCQPILGHNTVFWYRQTMMQGLELLAYFRNRAPLDDSGMPKDRFSAEMPDATLATLKIQPSEPRDSAVYFCASGLGAENNEQFFGPGTRLTVL.

The J gene is TRBJ2-3, the V gene TRBV18, with 10 bases aligning to TRBD2. With V trimmed by 0 bases and J by 5 bases, 11 bases remained unmatched. From germline, CDR1 is KGHSH and CDR2 LQKENI. CDR3 size: 18 residues. CDR3 coding DNA: TGTGCCAGCTCACCACCCGGGGGCCCTAGCGGGAGAATAGATACGCAGTATTTT. This sequence encodes CASSPPGGPSGRIDTQYF.

This clone was recorded at least ten times. The rearrangement links TRBV5-1 to TRBJ1-1, with TRBD1 matching 7 bases. The CDR3 spans 14 residues. CDR1 and CDR2 from the germline V gene are SGHRS and YFSETQ. The V segment lost 5 bases and the J segment 1 base; nucleotides outside the gene matches: 5. CDR3 region: CASSSGQPNTEAFF. CDR3 in DNA: TGCGCCAGCAGTTCGGGACAGCCGAACACTGAAGCTTTCTTT.

The rearrangement joins TRBV20-1 to TRBJ1-2; D call uncertain. The V end lost 6 bases, the J end lost 5 bases, and 7 bases lay between the germline ends. Germline-derived CDR1 and CDR2 are DFQATT and SNEGSKA (reference sequence). The CDR3 contains 10 residues. CDR3 in DNA: TGCAGTGCCGTGGAGTATGGCTACACCTTC. Translated, it gives CSAVEYGYTF.

This chain links TRBV5-1 with TRBJ2-7, with D possibly being TRBD1 (5 bases). Per germline, CDR1 SGHRS and CDR2 YFSETQ. V lost 2 bases to trimming and J lost 2 bases, with 8 bases between them. The CDR3 is made up of 13 amino acids. CDR3 amino acids: CASSFPGTYEQYF. CDR3 bases: TGCGCCAGCAGCTTCCCAGGGACCTACGAGCAGTACTTC.

The chain links TRBV4-2 to TRBJ2-3; TRBD2 matches 10 bases. Germline loops: CDR1 LGHNA, CDR2 YNFKEQ. The trim removed 6 bases at V and 7 bases at J, leaving 10 bases unmatched. The CDR3 contains 15 residues. CDR3 nucleotides: TGTGCCAGCAGTCCCGGGACTAGCGCGACCTATACGCAGTATTTT. Its translation is CASSPGTSATYTQYF.

The V gene is TRBV27, the J gene TRBJ1-6; 8 bases are a match to TRBD1. V lost 3 bases, J lost 10 bases, and 11 bases stayed unmatched. The CDR3 runs to 16 residues. CDR1 and CDR2 from the germline V gene are MNHEY and SMNVEV (reference sequence). Here the CDR3 reads CASSFPPTGVDSPLHF. In nucleotides, the CDR3 is TGTGCCAGCAGTTTTCCCCCGACAGGGGTTGACTCACCCCTCCACTTT.

The J gene is TRBJ2-5, the V gene TRBV10-3; possibly TRBD2 for D (6 bases). Germline CDR1 and CDR2: ENHRY and SYGVKD. V dropped 3 bases and J dropped 2 bases, with 16 bases sitting between them. CDR3 length: 16 amino acids. The CDR3 sequence is CAISDPVLGTQETQYF. Written as DNA, the CDR3 is TGTGCCATCAGTGACCCCGTCCTAGGGACTCAAGAGACCCAGTACTTC.

The gene calls are TRBV30 and TRBJ1-1; the D gene is possibly TRBD1 (6 bases). The CDR3 extends over 13 amino acids. The V gene's germline CDR1 is GTSNPN and CDR2 SVGIG (reference sequence). V was clipped by 1 base and J by 6 bases, with 12 bases between them. The CDR3 is CAWSGARGAEAFF. Written as DNA, the CDR3 is TGTGCCTGGAGTGGGGCCAGGGGAGCTGAAGCTTTCTTT. Variable domain in full (rest from reference TRBV30 and TRBJ1-1): SQTIHQWPATLVQPVGSPLSLECTVEGTSNPNLYWYRQAAGRGLQLLFYSVGIGQISSEVPQNLSASRPQDRQFILSSKKLLLSDSGFYLCAWSGARGAEAFFGQGTRLTVV.

The chain recombines TRBV28 with TRBJ1-5; 8 nucleotides agree with TRBD1. V was pared by 5 bases and J by 0 bases, with 12 bases of the junction left unmatched. CDR3 length: 18 residues. Germline CDR1 MDHEN, CDR2 SYDVKM. CDR3 in DNA: TGTGCCAGCAGTGGGGCGGGACAGGTAACCGCTAGCAATCAGCCCCAGCATTTT. It encodes CASSGAGQVTASNQPQHF.

This rearrangement joins TRBV5-1 to TRBJ2-1; tentatively, D is TRBD1 (7 bases). Looked up from germline, CDR1 is SGHRS and CDR2 is YFSETQ. Trimming removed 7 bases at V and 8 bases at J, with 16 bases between. The CDR3 contains 13 residues. For the CDR3, the DNA is TGCGCCAGCTCCGAAGGGGGCGGGGATGAGCAGTTCTTC. This codes for CASSEGGGDEQFF.

This chain's CDR3 is CASSLRGQSRHEQYF. The CDR3 DNA is TGTGCCAGCAGCTTACGAGGACAGTCGAGGCACGAGCAGTACTTC. The chain recombines TRBV7-6 with TRBJ2-7, with D possibly TRBD1 on 6 matching bases. CDR3 length equals 15 residues. Trimming pared 2 bases from V and 5 bases from J, leaving 16 bases between. CDR1 is SGHVS, CDR2 FNYEAQ, per germline.

V gene TRBV5-6 combines with J gene TRBJ1-4; D is uncertain. V was cut by 1 base and J by 8 bases, with 15 bases left in between. Germline assignment: CDR1 SGHDT and CDR2 YYEEEE. The CDR3 has 15 amino acids. For the CDR3, the DNA is TGTGCCAGCAGCTTGAGTCACATGCTGAGGGAAAAACTGTTTTTT. This encodes CASSLSHMLREKLFF.

The gene calls are TRBV6-6 and TRBJ1-3; D gene unclear. Trimming shortened V by 6 bases and J by 4 bases, and 13 bases separated the two germline ends. The CDR3 extends over 14 amino acids. Germline CDR1 reads MNHNY; CDR2 reads SVGAGI (reference sequence). The CDR3 DNA sequence: TGTGCCAGCAGCCGAGGGCCGGCGGGAAACACCATATATTTT. It specifies CASSRGPAGNTIYF.